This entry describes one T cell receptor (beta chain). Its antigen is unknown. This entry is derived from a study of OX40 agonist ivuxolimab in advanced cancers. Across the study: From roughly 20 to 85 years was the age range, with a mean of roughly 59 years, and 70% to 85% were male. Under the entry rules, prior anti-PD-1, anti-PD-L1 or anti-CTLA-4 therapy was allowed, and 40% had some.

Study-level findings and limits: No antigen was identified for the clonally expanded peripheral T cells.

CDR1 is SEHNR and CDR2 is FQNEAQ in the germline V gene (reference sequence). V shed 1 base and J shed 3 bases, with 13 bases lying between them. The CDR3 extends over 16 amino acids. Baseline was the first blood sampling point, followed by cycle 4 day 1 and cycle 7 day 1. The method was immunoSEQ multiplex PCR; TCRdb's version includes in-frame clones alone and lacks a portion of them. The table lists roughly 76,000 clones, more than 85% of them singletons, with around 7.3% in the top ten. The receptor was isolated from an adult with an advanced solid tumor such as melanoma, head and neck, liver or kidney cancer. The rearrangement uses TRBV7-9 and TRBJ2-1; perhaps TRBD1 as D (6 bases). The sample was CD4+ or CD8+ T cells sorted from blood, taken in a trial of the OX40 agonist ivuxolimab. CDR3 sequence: CASSLEGELYYNEQFF. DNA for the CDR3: TGTGCCAGCAGCTTAGAGGGGGAGCTCTACTACAATGAGCAGTTCTTC.